A single T cell receptor (beta chain) is shown here with its context. Its target is not known. These data come from a study of T cell responses to AZD1222 COVID-19 vaccine. Study conclusions and caveats: The donors showed a predominance of white British ancestry and of females, with possible underestimation of clonal diversity.

Generated by immunoSEQ multiplex PCR, the TCRdb table keeps only in-frame clones and is missing some. The data contain 150,000 or so clones, about 90% of them singletons. The CDR3 runs to 19 residues. Trimming cost V 7 bases and J 0 bases, with 30 bases left between them. Germline V gene lookup returns CDR1 SQVTM and CDR2 ANQGSEA. The specimen was peripheral blood, collected 28 days after the second AZD1222 dose. This clonotype originated in an adult who received the AZD1222 COVID-19 vaccine. The gene calls are TRBV29-1 and TRBJ1-2, with a tentative D call TRBD1 (5 bases). CDR3 nucleotides: TGCAGCGCTGGGAGTTGGGGCCGACCTTCCACTACCACTAACTATGGCTACACCTTC. This codes for CSAGSWGRPSTTTNYGYTF. Based on the CDR3 plus reference TRBV29-1 and TRBJ1-2, the full variable domain is SAVISQKPSRDICQRGTSLTIQCQVDSQVTMMFWYRQQPGQSLTLIATANQGSEATYESGFVIDKFPISRPNLTFSTLTVSNMSPEDSSIYLCSAGSWGRPSTTTNYGYTFGSGTRLTVV.